The sequence of this T cell receptor beta chain was determined in a study of CD8 T cells in Susac syndrome. Reverse transcription used roughly 0.45 to 1 ug RNA and random hexamers. MiXCR, run by TCRdb on the immunoSEQ multiplex PCR reads, gives a single entry per CDR3 protein. The data contain 100,000 to 150,000 distinct CDR3 sequences, roughly 80% of them singletons. The CDR3 spans 14 residues. The V gene's germline CDR1 is MNHNY and CDR2 SVGAGI (reference sequence). Trimming shortened V by 2 bases and J by 1 base, and 7 bases separated the two germline ends. The sample consisted of CD8+ T cells from PBMCs. This TCR was sampled from a human donor with multiple sclerosis. The rearrangement joins TRBV6-6 to TRBJ2-3; TRBD2 is a possible D gene (5 bases). In nucleotides, the CDR3 is TGTGCCAGCAGTTACAAGGGAGGCACAGATACGCAGTATTTT. Its protein product is CASSYKGGTDTQYF.